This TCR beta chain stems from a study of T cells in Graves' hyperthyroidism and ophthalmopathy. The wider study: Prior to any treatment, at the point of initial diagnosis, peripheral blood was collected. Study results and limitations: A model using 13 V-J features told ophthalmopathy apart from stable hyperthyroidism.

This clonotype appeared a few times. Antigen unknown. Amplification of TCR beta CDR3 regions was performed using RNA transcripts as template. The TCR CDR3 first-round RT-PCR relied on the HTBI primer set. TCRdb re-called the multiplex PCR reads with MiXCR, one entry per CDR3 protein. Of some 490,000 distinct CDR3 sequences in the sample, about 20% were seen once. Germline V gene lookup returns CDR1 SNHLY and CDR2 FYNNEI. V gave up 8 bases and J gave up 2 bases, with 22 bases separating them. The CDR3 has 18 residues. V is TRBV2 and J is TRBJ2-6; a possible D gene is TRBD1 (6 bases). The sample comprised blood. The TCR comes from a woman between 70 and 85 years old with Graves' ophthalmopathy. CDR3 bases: TGTGCCAGCGGAACGGAAGGGACATCAAGGGCTGGGGCCAACGTCCTGACTTTC. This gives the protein CASGTEGTSRAGANVLTF.